Sequencing of this T cell receptor (beta chain) was carried out in a study of T cell responses to AZD1222 COVID-19 vaccine. Study-level information: Both about-4-week and about-12-week second-dose recipients were combined. General study points: Targeting of unmutated variant regions was reportedly seen in nearly half of spike-specific TCRs. Mapped onto spike, vaccine-associated CD4 TCRs spanned it and were dominant at 160-218 and 743-854.

As regards this clone: Its antigen is undetermined.

Using immunoSEQ multiplex PCR, the repertoire was profiled, and TCRdb retains in-frame clones only, with some absent. The table lists approximately 90,000 clones, roughly nine tenths of them singletons. This sequence was found in an adult in good health. Sequences were derived from peripheral blood, sampled on day 0 of AZD1222 vaccination.

The CDR3 region is CASSEGTGFWPQHF. CDR3 DNA: TGTGCCAGCAGTGAAGGGACAGGCTTTTGGCCCCAGCATTTT. The chain employs TRBV6-1 and TRBJ1-5; 7 nucleotides agree with TRBD1. Per germline, CDR1 MNHNS and CDR2 SASEGT. Germline trimming cut 1 base from V and 9 bases from J; bases unmatched to any gene: 6. CDR3 length: 14 amino acids.